This T cell receptor (beta chain) was identified in a study of blood T cell repertoires in COVID-19. In the study overall: Acute and convalescent COVID-19 specimens originated in the United States, Italy and Spain. Nucleic acid was either cDNA or gDNA, and it came from T cells, B-cell-depleted T cells, or PBMCs.

Germline-derived CDR1 and CDR2 are LNHDA and SQIVND (reference sequence). Trimming stripped 6 bases from V and 2 bases from J, with 16 bases between. The CDR3 has 15 amino acids. Original processing methods: The assay estimated nucleated cells by amplifying reference gene primers. The data were produced by immunoSEQ multiplex PCR, yet TCRdb's version contains in-frame clones alone and is incomplete. V and J calls and clone size are as listed in that table; D and trimming were resolved from the DNA. This sample has more than 80,000 clones, with 70% to 85% found just once. This TCR came from a woman in her sixties with acute or convalescent COVID-19. This sequence joins TRBV19 and TRBJ1-1, with TRBD1 as a possible D gene (5 bases). The sequenced material came from peripheral blood. CDR3 in amino acids: CASSRGGAINTEAFF. CDR3 in DNA: TGTGCCAGTAGCCGAGGAGGGGCGATAAACACTGAAGCTTTCTTT.